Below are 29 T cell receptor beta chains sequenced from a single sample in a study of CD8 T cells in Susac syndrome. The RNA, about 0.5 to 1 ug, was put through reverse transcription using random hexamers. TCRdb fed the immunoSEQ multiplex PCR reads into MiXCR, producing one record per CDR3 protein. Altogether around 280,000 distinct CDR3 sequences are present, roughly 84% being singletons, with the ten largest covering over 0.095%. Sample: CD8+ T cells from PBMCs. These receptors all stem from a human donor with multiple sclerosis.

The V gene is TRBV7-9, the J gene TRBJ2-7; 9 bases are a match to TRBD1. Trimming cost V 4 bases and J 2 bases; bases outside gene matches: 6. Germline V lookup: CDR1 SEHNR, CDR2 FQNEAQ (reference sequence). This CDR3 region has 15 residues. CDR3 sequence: CASSSGDRAPYEQYF. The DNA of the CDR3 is TGTGCCAGCAGCTCCGGGGACAGGGCACCCTACGAGCAGTACTTC.

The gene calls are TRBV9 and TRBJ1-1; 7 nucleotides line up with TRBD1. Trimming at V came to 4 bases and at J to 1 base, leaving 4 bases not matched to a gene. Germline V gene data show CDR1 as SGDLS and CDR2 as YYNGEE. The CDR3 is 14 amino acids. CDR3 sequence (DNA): TGTGCCAGCAGCCCCTACAGGGGGAACACTGAAGCTTTCTTT. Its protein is CASSPYRGNTEAFF. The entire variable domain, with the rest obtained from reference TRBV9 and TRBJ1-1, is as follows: DSGVTQTPKHLITATGQRVTLRCSPRSGDLSVYWYQQSLDQGLQFLIQYYNGEERAKGNILERFSAQQFPDLHSELNLSSLELGDSALYFCASSPYRGNTEAFFGQGTRLTVV.

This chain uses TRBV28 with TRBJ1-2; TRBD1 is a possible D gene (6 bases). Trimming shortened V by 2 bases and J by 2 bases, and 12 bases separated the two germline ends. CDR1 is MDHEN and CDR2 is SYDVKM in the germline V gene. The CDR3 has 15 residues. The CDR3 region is CASSLPWTENYGYTF. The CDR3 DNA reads TGTGCCAGCAGTTTACCCTGGACAGAAAACTATGGCTACACCTTC.

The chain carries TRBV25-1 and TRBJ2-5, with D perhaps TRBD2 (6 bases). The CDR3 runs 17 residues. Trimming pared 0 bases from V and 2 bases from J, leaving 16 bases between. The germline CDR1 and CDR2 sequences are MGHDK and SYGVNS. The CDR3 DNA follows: TGTGCCAGCAGTGAATATCGCGCGGGGACGGTTCAAGAGACCCAGTACTTC. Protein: CASSEYRAGTVQETQYF.

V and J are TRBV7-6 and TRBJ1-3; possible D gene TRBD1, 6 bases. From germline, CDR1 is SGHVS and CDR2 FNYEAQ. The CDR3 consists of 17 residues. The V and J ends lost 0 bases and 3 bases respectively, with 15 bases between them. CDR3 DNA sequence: TGTGCCAGCAGCTTAGCGCGCGAAGGGGGAAATGGAAACACCATATATTTT. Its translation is CASSLAREGGNGNTIYF.

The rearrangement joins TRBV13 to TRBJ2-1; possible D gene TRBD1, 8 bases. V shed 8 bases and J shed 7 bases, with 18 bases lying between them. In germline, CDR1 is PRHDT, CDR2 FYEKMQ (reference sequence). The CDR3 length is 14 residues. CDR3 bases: TGTGCCAGCGGCAGGGGGCTAGCGGCAAATGAGCAGTTCTTC. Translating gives CASGRGLAANEQFF.

CDR3 region: CASSLPRGSGVQETQYF. For the CDR3, the DNA is TGTGCCAGCAGCTTACCTCGTGGGAGTGGGGTCCAAGAGACCCAGTACTTC. The chain combines TRBV7-9 with TRBJ2-5; D might be TRBD2 (5 bases). With 2 bases removed from V and 1 base from J, the gap between germline ends came to 17 bases. The germline gives CDR1 SEHNR, CDR2 FQNEAQ (reference sequence). The CDR3 consists of 17 residues.

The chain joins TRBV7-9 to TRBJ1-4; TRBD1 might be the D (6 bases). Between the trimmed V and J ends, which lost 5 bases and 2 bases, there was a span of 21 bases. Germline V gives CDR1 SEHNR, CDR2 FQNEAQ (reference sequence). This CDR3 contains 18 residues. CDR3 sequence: CASSVEGVTTSTNEKLFF. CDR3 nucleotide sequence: TGTGCCAGCAGCGTCGAGGGGGTCACAACTTCTACTAATGAAAAACTGTTTTTT.

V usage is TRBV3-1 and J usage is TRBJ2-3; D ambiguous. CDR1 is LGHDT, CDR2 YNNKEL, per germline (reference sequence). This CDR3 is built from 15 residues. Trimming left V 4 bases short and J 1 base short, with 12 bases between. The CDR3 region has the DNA TGTGCCAGCAGCCCGGGTGGAGTTGGCACAGATACGCAGTATTTT. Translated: CASSPGGVGTDTQYF.

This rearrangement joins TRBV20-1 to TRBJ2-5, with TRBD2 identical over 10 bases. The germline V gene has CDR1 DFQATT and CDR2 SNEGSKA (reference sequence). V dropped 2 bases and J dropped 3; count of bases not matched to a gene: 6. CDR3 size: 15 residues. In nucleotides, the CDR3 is TGCAGTGCTAGAAAGTTAGCGGGAGGTAAAGAGACCCAGTACTTC. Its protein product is CSARKLAGGKETQYF.

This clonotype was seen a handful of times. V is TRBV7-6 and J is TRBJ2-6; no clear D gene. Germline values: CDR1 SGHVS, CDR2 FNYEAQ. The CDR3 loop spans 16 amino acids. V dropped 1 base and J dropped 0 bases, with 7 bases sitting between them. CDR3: CASSLDPYSGANVLTF. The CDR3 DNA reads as TGTGCCAGCAGCTTAGATCCGTACTCTGGGGCCAACGTCCTGACTTTC.

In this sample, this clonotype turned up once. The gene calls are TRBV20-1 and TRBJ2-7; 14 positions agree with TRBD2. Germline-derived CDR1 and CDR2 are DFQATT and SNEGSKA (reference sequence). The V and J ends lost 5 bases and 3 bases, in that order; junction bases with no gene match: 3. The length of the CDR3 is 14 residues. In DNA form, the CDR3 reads TGCAGTGCTGGGACTAGCGGGAGCGACTACGAGCAGTACTTC. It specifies CSAGTSGSDYEQYF.

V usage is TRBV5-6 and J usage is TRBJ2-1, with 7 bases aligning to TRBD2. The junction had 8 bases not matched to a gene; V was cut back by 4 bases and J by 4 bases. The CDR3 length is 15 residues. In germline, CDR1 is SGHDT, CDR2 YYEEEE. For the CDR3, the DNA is TGTGCCAGCAGCCCAAGCAGCGGGACGTACAATGAGCAGTTCTTC. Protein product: CASSPSSGTYNEQFF.

CDR3 amino acids: CASSLGASGPTDTQYF. The CDR3 coding sequence is TGTGCCAGCAGCTTAGGGGCTAGCGGACCCACAGATACGCAGTATTTT. V gene TRBV11-1 combines with J gene TRBJ2-3; TRBD2 matches at 7 bases. V trimming: 1 base; J trimming: 2 bases; junction bases outside the gene matches: 6. Germline CDR1 reads SGHAT; CDR2 reads FQDESV (reference sequence). CDR3 size: 16 residues.

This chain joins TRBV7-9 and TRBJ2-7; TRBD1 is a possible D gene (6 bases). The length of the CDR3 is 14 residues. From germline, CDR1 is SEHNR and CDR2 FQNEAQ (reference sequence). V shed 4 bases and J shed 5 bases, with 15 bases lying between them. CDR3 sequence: CASSSPNRAHEQYF. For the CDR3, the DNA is TGTGCCAGCAGCTCCCCCAACAGGGCCCACGAGCAGTACTTC.

As DNA, the CDR3 is TGTGCCAGCAAACAGGGGACAGGCTCTGGAAACACCATATATTTT. Protein product: CASKQGTGSGNTIYF. The rearrangement uses TRBV12-3 or TRBV12-4 and TRBJ1-3, with TRBD1 matching over 8 bases. The CDR3 loop spans 15 amino acids. Trimming took 7 bases from V and 0 from J; bases not matched to a gene: 5.

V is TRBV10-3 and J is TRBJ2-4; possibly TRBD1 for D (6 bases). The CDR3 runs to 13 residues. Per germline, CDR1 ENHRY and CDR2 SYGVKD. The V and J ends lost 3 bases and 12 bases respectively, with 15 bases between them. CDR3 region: CAISDGRVGAQYF. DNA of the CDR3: TGTGCCATCAGTGATGGGCGGGTGGGGGCTCAGTACTTC.

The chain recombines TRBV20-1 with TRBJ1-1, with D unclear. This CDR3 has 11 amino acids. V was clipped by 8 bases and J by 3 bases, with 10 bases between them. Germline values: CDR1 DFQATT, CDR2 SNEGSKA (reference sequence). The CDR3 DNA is TGCAGTCCCGTCCCCCACACTGAAGCTTTCTTT. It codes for CSPVPHTEAFF.

CDR3 loop: CASSLLRGSQETQYF. Here the CDR3 DNA reads TGTGCCAGCAGTTTATTGAGGGGTTCCCAAGAGACCCAGTACTTC. V usage is TRBV27 and J usage is TRBJ2-5; D may be TRBD1 or TRBD2 (5 bases each). The germline CDR1 and CDR2 sequences are MNHEY and SMNVEV (reference sequence). The V end lost 1 base, the J end lost 1 base, and 10 bases lay between the germline ends. The CDR3 runs to 15 residues.

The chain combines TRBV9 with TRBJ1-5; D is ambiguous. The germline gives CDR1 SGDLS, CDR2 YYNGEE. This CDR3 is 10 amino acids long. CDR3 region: CPLEFQPQHF. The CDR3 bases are TGTCCTCTGGAGTTTCAGCCCCAGCATTTT.

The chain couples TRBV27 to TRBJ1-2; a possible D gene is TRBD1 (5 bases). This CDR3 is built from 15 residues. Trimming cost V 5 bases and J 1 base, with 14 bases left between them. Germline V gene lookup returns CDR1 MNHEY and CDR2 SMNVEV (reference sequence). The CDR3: CASSGDGYINYGYTF. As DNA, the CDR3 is TGTGCCAGCAGTGGGGACGGATACATTAACTATGGCTACACCTTC.

As DNA, the CDR3 is TGTGCCAGCAGTCCGGGGGTAGCGGGCAATGAGCAGTTCTTC. Translated: CASSPGVAGNEQFF. The V and J genes are TRBV27 and TRBJ2-1; TRBD2 aligns across 7 bases. This CDR3 comprises 14 residues. CDR1 is MNHEY, CDR2 SMNVEV, per germline (reference sequence). J was trimmed by 6 bases and V by 5 bases; bases with no gene match: 7.

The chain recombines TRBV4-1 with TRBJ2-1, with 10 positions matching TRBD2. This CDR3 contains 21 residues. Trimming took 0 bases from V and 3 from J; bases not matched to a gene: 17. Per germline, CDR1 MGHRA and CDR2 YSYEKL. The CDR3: CASSQEFYTSTSGKYYNEQFF. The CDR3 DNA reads TGCGCCAGCAGCCAAGAATTTTATACTTCCACTAGCGGGAAATACTACAATGAGCAGTTCTTC.

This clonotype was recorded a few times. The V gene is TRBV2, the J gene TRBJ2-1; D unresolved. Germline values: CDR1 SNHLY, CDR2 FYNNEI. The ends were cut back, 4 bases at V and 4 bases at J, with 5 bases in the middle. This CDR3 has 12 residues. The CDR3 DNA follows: TGTGCCAGCAGTGGGCGGTACAATGAGCAGTTCTTC. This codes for CASSGRYNEQFF.

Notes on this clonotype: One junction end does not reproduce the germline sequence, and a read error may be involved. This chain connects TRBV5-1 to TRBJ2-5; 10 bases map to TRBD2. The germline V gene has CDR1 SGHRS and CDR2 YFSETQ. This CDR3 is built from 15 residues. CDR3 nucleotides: TGCCCCAGAAGCTTGGTCCTAGCGGGAGAAGAGACCCAGTACTTC. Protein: CPRSLVLAGEETQYF.

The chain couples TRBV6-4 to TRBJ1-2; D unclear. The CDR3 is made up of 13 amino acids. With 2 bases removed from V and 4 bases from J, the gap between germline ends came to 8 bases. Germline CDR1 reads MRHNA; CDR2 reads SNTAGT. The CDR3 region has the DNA TGTGCCAGCAGTGACCCGGTTAGCTATGGCTACACCTTC. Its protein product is CASSDPVSYGYTF.

The CDR3 DNA follows: TGTGCCAGCAGCTCGATACCCGAGGGCATTCAGTACTTC. Its protein is CASSSIPEGIQYF. The V gene is TRBV11-2, the J gene TRBJ2-4; tentative D call: TRBD2 (5 bases). The germline CDR1 and CDR2 sequences are SGHAT and FQNNGV. Trimming took 4 bases from V and 9 from J, leaving 13 bases between them. The CDR3 extends over 13 amino acids.

CDR3: CASSLGGMLNEQFF. The CDR3 coding sequence is TGTGCCAGCAGCTTAGGAGGGATGCTAAATGAGCAGTTCTTC. The rearrangement uses TRBV7-9 and TRBJ2-1; perhaps TRBD2 as D (5 bases). This CDR3 region has 14 residues. V gave up 1 base and J gave up 7 bases, with 11 bases separating them. Germline loops: CDR1 SEHNR, CDR2 FQNEAQ (reference sequence).

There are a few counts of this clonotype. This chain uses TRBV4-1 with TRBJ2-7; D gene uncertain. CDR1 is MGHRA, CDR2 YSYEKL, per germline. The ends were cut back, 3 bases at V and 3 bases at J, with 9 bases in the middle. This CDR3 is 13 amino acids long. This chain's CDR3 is CASSHTSIYEQYF. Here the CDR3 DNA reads TGCGCCAGCAGCCACACCTCGATCTACGAGCAGTACTTC.